The clone carrying this T cell receptor beta chain appeared many times. As yet, its antigen is unknown. The sample originates from a study of regulatory T cells in long-lasting Graves disease. General study findings and limits: There were preferences for TRBV28, TRBJ1-2 and TRBJ2-5 in persistent disease.

The CDR3 is made up of 15 amino acids. The germline gives CDR1 MDHEN, CDR2 SYDVKM. Trimming cost V 2 bases and J 2 bases, with 9 bases left between them. Arm-PCR with iRepertoire HTBI primers amplified the CDR3 regions for these TCR beta libraries. Each CDR3 protein is one row after TCRdb ran MiXCR on the multiplex PCR reads. The sample holds a few hundred thousand distinct CDR3 sequences, roughly 15% seen once. Indicated time point: newly diagnosed GD, antithyroid drugs for less than 3 months. From PBMCs, RNA was extracted and then used to make the TCR library. Those enrolled as patients came out of an endocrinology department in Xi'an, China. This same sample was also taken into another study, of T cells in Graves' hyperthyroidism and ophthalmopathy. In that study: Prediction of ophthalmopathy progression came a median 6.5 months pre-onset.

The V call is TRBV28, the J call TRBJ2-2; possible D gene TRBD2, 5 bases. This sequence originates from a woman between 45 and 65 years old with Graves disease. Sequencing used peripheral blood mononuclear cells (PBMCs), obtained at new diagnosis, from a patient treated with antithyroid drugs. In DNA, the CDR3 is TGTGCCAGCAGTTTACTAGCAGCAAACACCGGGGAGCTGTTTTTT. Translation gives CASSLLAANTGELFF. Looking up the rest from reference TRBV28 and TRBJ2-2 gives the full variable domain: DVKVTQSSRYLVKRTGEKVFLECVQDMDHENMFWYRQDPGLGLRLIYFSYDVKMKEKGDIPEGYSVSREKKERFSLILESASTNQTSMYLCASSLLAANTGELFFGEGSRLTVL.